A selection of T cell receptor beta chains follows, all from one sample in a study of blood T cell repertoires in COVID-19. Profiled with immunoSEQ multiplex PCR; TCRdb holds only in-frame clones, not every one. The table lists roughly 8,500 clones, just over 85% of them singletons, with 8% to 8.5% in the top ten. Specimen: peripheral blood. Receptors were obtained from a human donor in a cohort sampled during active COVID-19. The CDR3 runs from the conserved cysteine through the conserved F or W. D genes are given only for firm matches. Clone size is not always given. Where it is, it says once, few, many or a class for expanded clones.

V: TRBV6-6; size: NA; length: 14; J: TRBJ1-3; D: TRBD1; CDR3: CASRRGTVENTIYF; DNA: TGTGCCAGCAGACGCGGGACAGTGGAAAACACCATATATTTT
V: TRBV7-9; size: NA; length: 13; J: TRBJ2-3; D: NA; CDR3: CASSTTNTDTQYF; DNA: TGTGCCAGCAGCACGACTAACACAGATACGCAGTATTTT
V: TRBV11-3; size: few; length: 18; J: TRBJ2-3; D: TRBD2; CDR3: CASSLGTVRLAPTDTQYF; DNA: TGTGCCAGCAGCTTAGGCACGGTACGACTAGCGCCGACAGATACGCAGTATTTT
V: TRBV28; size: NA; length: 15; J: TRBJ2-1; D: TRBD2; CDR3: CASSSKREVYNEQFF; DNA: TGTGCCAGCAGTTCCAAGCGGGAGGTCTACAATGAGCAGTTCTTC
V: TRBV28; size: NA; length: 11; J: TRBJ2-7; D: NA; CDR3: CASRTRDEQYF; DNA: TGTGCCAGCAGGACCAGGGACGAGCAGTACTTC
V: TRBV19; size: NA; length: 15; J: TRBJ2-1; D: TRBD1; CDR3: CASIDVRGPYNEQFF; DNA: TGTGCCAGTATCGACGTAAGGGGGCCCTACAATGAGCAGTTCTTC
V: TRBV6-5; size: NA; length: 16; J: TRBJ2-7; D: NA; CDR3: CASSYSIPGGVYEQYF; DNA: TGTGCCAGCAGTTACTCGATACCAGGCGGGGTCTACGAGCAGTACTTC
V: TRBV28; size: NA; length: 16; J: TRBJ2-1; D: NA; CDR3: CASSFRRGRRYNEQFF; DNA: TGTGCCAGCAGTTTCCGCAGGGGAAGACGCTACAATGAGCAGTTCTTC
V: TRBV21-1; size: NA; length: 18; J: TRBJ1-1; D: NA; CDR3: CASSKKQGARGLNTEAFF; DNA: TGTGCCAGCAGCAAGAAACAGGGGGCGAGGGGATTGAACACTGAAGCTTTCTTT
V: TRBV10-2; size: NA; length: 15; J: TRBJ2-3; D: TRBD1; CDR3: CASSPGQGATDTQYF; DNA: TGCGCCAGCAGTCCTGGACAGGGGGCCACAGATACGCAGTATTTT
V: TRBV7-2; size: NA; length: 15; J: TRBJ2-3; D: NA; CDR3: CASSSDRHAVDTQYF; DNA: TGTGCCAGCAGCTCCGACCGGCACGCGGTAGATACGCAGTATTTT
V: TRBV19; size: NA; length: 13; J: TRBJ2-7; D: NA; CDR3: CASSAASSGPLYF; DNA: TGTGCCAGTAGTGCCGCTTCATCAGGGCCGCTGTACTTC